This is a list of T cell receptor beta chains from one sample in a study of T cells in Graves' hyperthyroidism and ophthalmopathy. In TCRdb, the multiplex PCR reads were re-called with MiXCR into one record per CDR3 protein. The sample includes just over 550,000 distinct CDR3 sequences, roughly 50% of them seen just once. The sequencing sample was made of peripheral blood or thyroid tissue (not recorded which). All receptors derive from a woman in her late teens or twenties with Graves' hyperthyroidism. The CDR3 runs from the conserved cysteine through the conserved F or W. Fields, in order: clone size, V gene, D gene, J gene, CDR3 DNA, CDR3 protein. D genes are given only for firm matches. The size entry is marked missing in some rows and otherwise reads once, few, many or a size class.

clone_size: -; v_call: TRBV5-1; d_call: TRBD1; j_call: TRBJ1-2; cdr3_nt: TGCGCCAGCAGCTTCCCGGGACAGAGTGGCTACACCTTC; cdr3_aa: CASSFPGQSGYTF
clone_size: many; v_call: TRBV15; d_call: -; j_call: TRBJ2-7; cdr3_nt: TGTGCCACCAGCATCGCAGGCCGTAGCTCCTACGAGCAGTACTTC; cdr3_aa: CATSIAGRSSYEQYF
clone_size: -; v_call: TRBV7-9; d_call: TRBD2; j_call: TRBJ2-2; cdr3_nt: TGTGCCAGCAGCCGAGGCGGGACTAGCGGGAGGGAGCTGTTTTTT; cdr3_aa: CASSRGGTSGRELFF
clone_size: many; v_call: TRBV10-3; d_call: -; j_call: TRBJ1-3; cdr3_nt: TGTGCCATCAGTGACATCGGGCAGGGCGGAAACACCATATATTTT; cdr3_aa: CAISDIGQGGNTIYF
clone_size: -; v_call: TRBV29-1; d_call: -; j_call: TRBJ1-6; cdr3_nt: TGCAGCGTTCTGAGCTCCTATAATTCACCCCTCCACTTT; cdr3_aa: CSVLSSYNSPLHF
clone_size: -; v_call: TRBV19; d_call: -; j_call: TRBJ1-1; cdr3_nt: TGTGCCAGTGGCAGTAACCCAGGGGTCTTTTGGACTGAAGCTTTCTTT; cdr3_aa: CASGSNPGVFWTEAFF
clone_size: once; v_call: TRBV9; d_call: -; j_call: TRBJ1-1; cdr3_nt: TGTGCCAGCAGTGGGGGGGTTTCGAACACTGAAGCTTTCTTT; cdr3_aa: CASSGGVSNTEAFF
clone_size: few; v_call: TRBV2; d_call: TRBD1; j_call: TRBJ1-5; cdr3_nt: TGTGCCAGCAGTCCGGACAGGCGCAATCAGCCCCAGCATTTT; cdr3_aa: CASSPDRRNQPQHF
clone_size: -; v_call: TRBV2; d_call: -; j_call: TRBJ2-5; cdr3_nt: TGTGCCAGCAGTCTATTGGACAGTCAAGAGACCCAGTACTTC; cdr3_aa: CASSLLDSQETQYF
clone_size: -; v_call: TRBV10-1; d_call: -; j_call: TRBJ1-5; cdr3_nt: TGCGCCAGCAGTCCGAGTTTAAATCAGCCCCGGCATTTT; cdr3_aa: CASSPSLNQPRHF
clone_size: -; v_call: TRBV20-1; d_call: TRBD2; j_call: TRBJ2-5; cdr3_nt: TGCAGTGAGGGACTAGCGACGGAGACCCAGTACTTC; cdr3_aa: CSEGLATETQYF
clone_size: -; v_call: TRBV29-1; d_call: TRBD2; j_call: TRBJ2-5; cdr3_nt: TGCAGTGCCACCCCTGCGGGAGGTCAAGAGACCCAGTACTTC; cdr3_aa: CSATPAGGQETQYF
clone_size: few; v_call: TRBV5-1; d_call: TRBD1; j_call: TRBJ2-2; cdr3_nt: TGCGCCAGCAGACTTCGGGACAGTCTAATGGAGCTGTTTTTT; cdr3_aa: CASRLRDSLMELFF
clone_size: -; v_call: TRBV5-1; d_call: -; j_call: TRBJ2-2; cdr3_nt: TGCGCCAGCAGCCCGGCCGTCCAAGGAAGGGAGCTGTTTTTT; cdr3_aa: CASSPAVQGRELFF
clone_size: -; v_call: TRBV2; d_call: TRBD2; j_call: TRBJ2-2; cdr3_nt: TGTGCCAGCAAGGGACTAGCGGGAGTCGATGGCACCGGGGAGCTGTTTTTT; cdr3_aa: CASKGLAGVDGTGELFF
clone_size: -; v_call: TRBV12-3/TRBV12-4; d_call: TRBD1; j_call: TRBJ1-6; cdr3_nt: TGTGCCAGCAAAAGGACAGGGAATAATTCACCCCTCCACTTT; cdr3_aa: CASKRTGNNSPLHF
clone_size: few; v_call: TRBV10-3; d_call: -; j_call: TRBJ1-1; cdr3_nt: TGTGCCATTAAACGGGACACCCTCTACAACACTGAAGCTTTCTTT; cdr3_aa: CAIKRDTLYNTEAFF
clone_size: -; v_call: TRBV25-1; d_call: -; j_call: TRBJ1-5; cdr3_nt: TGTGCCAGCAGCCTGACAGGTTACAATCAGCCCCAGCATTTT; cdr3_aa: CASSLTGYNQPQHF
clone_size: -; v_call: TRBV9; d_call: -; j_call: TRBJ1-5; cdr3_nt: TGTGCCAGCAGTCCCCGGACAGCACCCAATCAGCCCCAGCATTTT; cdr3_aa: CASSPRTAPNQPQHF
clone_size: -; v_call: TRBV29-1; d_call: -; j_call: TRBJ1-5; cdr3_nt: TGCAGCCTAGTCACGGACCAGCCCCAGCATTTT; cdr3_aa: CSLVTDQPQHF
clone_size: -; v_call: TRBV11-1; d_call: -; j_call: TRBJ1-6; cdr3_nt: TGTGCCAGCAGCGCTACCGGGGCCAGAGAGTTCCACTTT; cdr3_aa: CASSATGAREFHF
clone_size: once; v_call: TRBV7-9; d_call: TRBD1; j_call: TRBJ1-1; cdr3_nt: TGTGCCAGCAGCTTCCTCGGGCAGGGGGGAACTGAAGCTTTCTTT; cdr3_aa: CASSFLGQGGTEAFF
clone_size: -; v_call: TRBV2; d_call: -; j_call: TRBJ1-4; cdr3_nt: TGTGCCAGCAGTGGGACGCTAGCGGATGAAAAACTGTTTTTT; cdr3_aa: CASSGTLADEKLFF
clone_size: many; v_call: TRBV29-1; d_call: -; j_call: TRBJ2-7; cdr3_nt: TGCAGCGTTATCGGGACCTACGAGCAGTACTTC; cdr3_aa: CSVIGTYEQYF
clone_size: -; v_call: TRBV19; d_call: TRBD1; j_call: TRBJ1-6; cdr3_nt: TGTGCCAGTAGTAAAACCGGGACAGCGAATTCACCCCTCCACTTT; cdr3_aa: CASSKTGTANSPLHF
clone_size: -; v_call: TRBV25-1; d_call: -; j_call: TRBJ1-5; cdr3_nt: TGTGCCAGCAGTGAAGAGGGCGGGCAGCCCCAGCATTTT; cdr3_aa: CASSEEGGQPQHF
clone_size: -; v_call: TRBV7-8; d_call: TRBD2; j_call: TRBJ2-7; cdr3_nt: TGTGCCAGCAACCGACCCGGACTAGCGGATCTCTCCTACGAGCAGTACTTC; cdr3_aa: CASNRPGLADLSYEQYF
clone_size: -; v_call: TRBV7-8; d_call: -; j_call: TRBJ2-7; cdr3_nt: TGTGCCAGCAAATTAGGGGAGTTGTCTATGCACGAGCAGTACTTC; cdr3_aa: CASKLGELSMHEQYF
clone_size: many; v_call: TRBV10-3; d_call: -; j_call: TRBJ1-5; cdr3_nt: TGTGCCGCTAAAACGGGCAATCAGCCCCAGCATTTT; cdr3_aa: CAAKTGNQPQHF
clone_size: -; v_call: TRBV9; d_call: TRBD1; j_call: TRBJ2-7; cdr3_nt: TGTGCCAGCAGTTGGGACAGGGAAACCTCCGAGCAGTACTTC; cdr3_aa: CASSWDRETSEQYF
clone_size: -; v_call: TRBV2; d_call: -; j_call: TRBJ2-7; cdr3_nt: TGTGCCAGCAAACGGACGGGACCCTACGAGCAGTACTTC; cdr3_aa: CASKRTGPYEQYF
clone_size: once; v_call: TRBV11-3; d_call: TRBD1; j_call: TRBJ2-5; cdr3_nt: TGTGCCAGCAGCCAAGGACAGGGGGCATGGACCCAGTACTTC; cdr3_aa: CASSQGQGAWTQYF